This TCR beta chain comes out of a study of cytomegalovirus exposure and HLA in healthy donors. General observations from the study: Near-uniform donor sequencing depth was presumed by presence/absence analyses. TRBV6-2, TRBV6-3 and some other V segments were unresolvable in 87-base-pair reads. There were several of the most significant clusters that appeared linked to common viral pathogens in a later analysis.

Germline CDR1 GTSNPN, CDR2 SVGIG (reference sequence). The V end lost 5 bases, the J end lost 4 bases, and 14 bases lay between the germline ends. The CDR3 runs 14 residues. A few counts support this clone. Antigen unknown. PCR primers comprised 60 Vbeta and 13 Jbeta primers. Repertoires were generated with immunoSEQ multiplex PCR, while TCRdb's copy carries only in-frame clones and drops some. Among 100,000 to 150,000 clones, around 67% were seen once, and the ten largest hold about 4.5%. Sequencing used PBMCs. The genes are TRBV30 and TRBJ1-4, with D possibly matching TRBD1 (5 bases). This TCR was recovered from a man in his 60s in good health and CMV-seropositive. As DNA, the CDR3 is TGTGCCTGGGGGACTGGGGGAAGTAATGAAAAACTGTTTTTT. It translates to CAWGTGGSNEKLFF.